This T cell receptor (beta chain) was documented in a study of cytomegalovirus exposure and HLA in healthy donors. Study context: Among fewer than 500 genotyped donors, approximately 80% fell in the Caucasian-associated ancestry cluster. Whole-study findings and limits: Indistinguishable V segments, including TRBV6-2 and TRBV6-3, were excluded. HLA alleles were associated with fewer than 20,000 TCR beta sequences in a later analysis at 0.05 false discovery rate.

V was cut by 1 base and J by 0 bases, with 9 bases left in between. The CDR3 spans 15 residues. Germline lookup yields CDR1 SEHNR and CDR2 FQNEAQ (reference sequence). The PCR used 60 Vbeta and 13 Jbeta primers. The protocol was immunoSEQ multiplex PCR, while the TCRdb copy is restricted to in-frame clones and leaves out a portion. The sample data list just over 150,000 clones. Concerning this clone itself: Its antigen remains unknown.

The specimen sequenced was PBMCs. The chain employs TRBV7-9 and TRBJ1-1; D not certain. This TCR came from a man younger than 45 in good health and CMV-seronegative. The DNA of the CDR3 is TGTGCCAGCAGCTTAGGGGCAGTGATGAACACTGAAGCTTTCTTT. Protein: CASSLGAVMNTEAFF. Looking up the rest from reference TRBV7-9 and TRBJ1-1 gives the full variable domain: DTGVSQNPRHKITKRGQNVTFRCDPISEHNRLYWYRQTLGQGPEFLTYFQNEAQLEKSRLLSDRFSAERPKGSFSTLEIQRTEQGDSAMYLCASSLGAVMNTEAFFGQGTRLTVV.